The entry below gives a single T cell receptor (beta chain) sequence along with its context. The CDR3 is 15 residues long. Trimming cost V 6 bases and J 8 bases; bases outside gene matches: 12. Germline V lookup: CDR1 MDHEN, CDR2 SYDVKM. Time point indicated: peripheral blood 6 weeks after treatment start. This sample was included in a study of PD-L1 blockade in urothelial cancer. The repertoire was sequenced with immunoSEQ multiplex PCR; TCRdb's copy has only in-frame clones and lacks some. Here the sample spans about 45,000 clones, 82% being singletons. The sample here was PBMCs, taken around atezolizumab (anti-PD-L1) treatment. This chain joins TRBV28 and TRBJ1-2, with 10 bases lining up with TRBD1. This clonotype was sampled from a man in his sixties with urothelial cancer. The CDR3 spells CASSIGTGEVEGYTF. CDR3 nucleotides: TGTGCCAGCAGCATAGGGACAGGGGAAGTGGAGGGCTACACCTTC.